This T cell receptor beta chain came from a study of cytomegalovirus exposure and HLA in healthy donors. Study observations and caveats: Relative to the approximately 680-donor mean, N-insertions were reportedly fewer in an Asian-associated ancestry cluster in a later analysis. Some V segments, including TRBV6-2 and TRBV6-3, were excluded as indistinguishable. Trimming of TCR beta V- and J-genes showed a link, identified in a later analysis, to a missense DCLRE1C variant.

Germline values: CDR1 SGHNT, CDR2 YYREEE (reference sequence). This CDR3 is 15 amino acids long. Deletions cut 5 bases from V and 1 base from J, with 15 bases between. On this clone itself: Its specificity is unknown.

In the PCR, 60 Vbeta and 13 Jbeta primers were used. Sequencing was performed with immunoSEQ multiplex PCR; in TCRdb, only in-frame clones are kept and a portion is missing. Seen in this sample are 130,000 or so clones; the ten most common clones hold roughly 1.6%. Input material: PBMCs. The J gene is TRBJ1-1, the V gene TRBV5-4, with D tentatively TRBD1 (5 bases). The receptor was derived from a woman between 40 and 55 years old in good health and CMV-seronegative. The CDR3 region has the DNA TGTGCCAGCAGTCCCGCAGGGAATAAGAACACTGAAGCTTTCTTT. The encoded protein is CASSPAGNKNTEAFF. The full variable domain, its missing parts supplied by reference TRBV5-4 and TRBJ1-1, is ETGVTQSPTHLIKTRGQQVTLRCSSQSGHNTVSWYQQALGQGPQFIFQYYREEENGRGNFPPRFSGLQFPNYSSELNVNALELDDSALYLCASSPAGNKNTEAFFGQGTRLTVV.